One and the same sample provided the 10 T cell receptor beta chains below, sequenced in a study of T cell changes during pregnancy in multiple sclerosis. The repertoire was sequenced with immunoSEQ multiplex PCR; TCRdb's copy has only in-frame clones and lacks some. The sample lists around 60,000 clones; roughly 92% were seen once. The source material was CD8+ T cells from peripheral blood mononuclear cells, sampled in the third trimester of pregnancy. These receptor sequences come from a female donor with multiple sclerosis, enrolled in a pregnancy study.

The V gene is TRBV6-5, the J gene TRBJ2-1; 9 bases line up with TRBD2. The germline V gene encodes CDR1 MNHEY and CDR2 SVGAGI. Trimming at V came to 2 bases and at J to 2 bases, leaving 1 base not matched to a gene. There are 15 residues in the CDR3. The CDR3 region is CASSYAGGPYNEQFF. The DNA of the CDR3 is TGTGCCAGCAGTTACGCGGGAGGGCCCTACAATGAGCAGTTCTTC.

The chain links TRBV5-4 to TRBJ2-1; D perhaps matches TRBD2 (6 bases). V was trimmed by 4 bases and J by 7 bases, leaving 15 bases between them. In germline, CDR1 is SGHNT, CDR2 YYREEE (reference sequence). The CDR3 is made up of 14 amino acids. CDR3 DNA sequence: TGTGCCAGCAGCGCCTCGGCGGAGGGGAATGAGCAGTTCTTC. Protein: CASSASAEGNEQFF.

The CDR3 loop is CASSQPANEKLFF. The CDR3, as DNA: TGTGCCAGCAGCCAACCAGCTAATGAAAAACTGTTTTTT. V usage is TRBV7-9 and J usage is TRBJ1-4; D unclear. CDR1 is SEHNR, CDR2 FQNEAQ, per germline (reference sequence). Trimming took off 5 bases at V and 3 bases at J, with 7 bases between the two ends. The CDR3 loop spans 13 amino acids.

This chain joins TRBV5-5 and TRBJ2-2, with a possible D match to TRBD2 (6 bases). This CDR3 is 19 amino acids long. Germline CDR1 and CDR2: SGHKS and YYEKEE (reference sequence). Deletions cut 4 bases from V and 4 bases from J, with 26 bases between. CDR3 in DNA: TGTGCCAGCAGCCTGACCCTCATCTCAACTAGCTTCCTCACCGGGGAGCTGTTTTTT. It yields the protein CASSLTLISTSFLTGELFF.

The chain links TRBV5-1 to TRBJ2-1; 9 bases match TRBD1. Trimming cost V 3 bases and J 3 bases; bases outside gene matches: 4. The V gene's germline CDR1 is SGHRS and CDR2 YFSETQ. The CDR3 runs 15 residues. CDR3 nucleotide sequence: TGCGCCAGCAGCTACCGGGACAGGGTCTACAATGAGCAGTTCTTC. Translated: CASSYRDRVYNEQFF.

This clone was recorded only once. The V gene is TRBV2, the J gene TRBJ1-2; D not resolved. V dropped 2 bases and J dropped 5 bases, with 12 bases sitting between them. This CDR3 spans 14 amino acids. The germline gives CDR1 SNHLY, CDR2 FYNNEI. CDR3: CASSERPDYYGYTF. The CDR3, as DNA: TGTGCCAGCAGTGAACGGCCAGACTATTATGGCTACACCTTC.

The rearrangement links TRBV28 to TRBJ2-7, with 7 bases matching TRBD1. Germline V CDR1 and CDR2: MDHEN, SYDVKM. V was clipped by 5 bases and J by 0 bases; unmatched bases: 10. The CDR3 consists of 16 residues. CDR3 in amino acids: CASSPIQGISSYEQYF. For the CDR3, the DNA is TGTGCCAGCAGTCCAATACAGGGGATTTCCTCCTACGAGCAGTACTTC.

V gene TRBV11-2 combines with J gene TRBJ2-1; 10 bases match TRBD2. Losses at the gene ends were 7 bases for V and 3 bases for J; bases not matched to a gene: 6. CDR3 length: 15 amino acids. CDR1 is SGHAT and CDR2 is FQNNGV in the germline V gene. CDR3 nucleotides: TGTGCCAGCACTCTAGCGGGAGATAGCTACAATGAGCAGTTCTTC. The encoded protein is CASTLAGDSYNEQFF.

V is TRBV6-5 and J is TRBJ1-1; unclear D gene. From germline, CDR1 is MNHEY and CDR2 SVGAGI. The V gene lost 4 bases and the J gene lost 4 bases, with 10 bases spanning the gap. The CDR3 has 13 residues. The CDR3 DNA reads as TGTGCCAGCAGTTTACTTACGGGCACTGAAGCTTTCTTT. Protein sequence: CASSLLTGTEAFF.

The gene calls are TRBV2 and TRBJ1-3; a possible D gene is TRBD1 (6 bases). The CDR3 has 13 residues. V was cut by 9 bases and J by 2 bases, with 11 bases left in between. Germline V gives CDR1 SNHLY, CDR2 FYNNEI. The CDR3 nucleotides read TGTGCCAGTTACAGGGTAGCTGGAAACACCATATATTTT. Amino acid sequence: CASYRVAGNTIYF.